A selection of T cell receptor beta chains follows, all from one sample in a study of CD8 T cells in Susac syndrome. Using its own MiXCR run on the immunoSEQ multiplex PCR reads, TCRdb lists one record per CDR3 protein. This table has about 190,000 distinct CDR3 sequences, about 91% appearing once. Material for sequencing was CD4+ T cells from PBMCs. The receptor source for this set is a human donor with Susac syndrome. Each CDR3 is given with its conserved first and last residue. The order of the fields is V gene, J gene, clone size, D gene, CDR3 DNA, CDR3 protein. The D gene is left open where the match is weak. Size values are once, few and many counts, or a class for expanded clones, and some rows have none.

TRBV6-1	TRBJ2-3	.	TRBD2	TGTGCCTCCCTCGGAGCGCGGGGGGATGGGGATACGCAGTATTTT	CASLGARGDGDTQYF
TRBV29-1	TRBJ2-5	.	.	TGCAGCGTAGGGGACCGTGTGGAGACCCAGTACTTC	CSVGDRVETQYF
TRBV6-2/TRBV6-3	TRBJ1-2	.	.	TGTGCCAGCAGTTACTCGGGACGAGGCTATGGCTACACCTTC	CASSYSGRGYGYTF
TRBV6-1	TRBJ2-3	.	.	TGTGCCAGCAGTGAGAGTCGGACTCTCCTAAGAGATACGCAGTATTTT	CASSESRTLLRDTQYF
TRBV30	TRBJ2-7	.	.	TGTGCCTGGGGGCGCGGCGAATACGAGCAGTACTTC	CAWGRGEYEQYF
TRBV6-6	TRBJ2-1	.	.	TGTGCCAGCAGCACTCTAGCTTCTCGGAATGAGCAGTTCTTC	CASSTLASRNEQFF
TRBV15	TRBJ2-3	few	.	TGTGCCACCAGCAGAGTCGCAGATACGCAGTATTTT	CATSRVADTQYF
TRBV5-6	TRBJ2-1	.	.	TGTGCCAGCACCCTTGGCAGGGTCCATGAGCAGTTCTTC	CASTLGRVHEQFF
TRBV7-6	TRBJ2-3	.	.	TGTGCCAGCAGCTTTGTGAGGGGCCAGGATACGCAGTATTTT	CASSFVRGQDTQYF
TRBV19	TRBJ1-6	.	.	TGTGCCAGTAGTATAGTTCAGCCCAATTCACCCCTCCACTTT	CASSIVQPNSPLHF
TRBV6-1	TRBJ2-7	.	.	TGTGCCAGCAGGGAGGGTGGGGGAAACGAGCAGTACTTC	CASREGGGNEQYF
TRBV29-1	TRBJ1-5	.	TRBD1	TGCAGCGTTGGGGACAGGGGTGGCAATCAGCCCCAGCATTTT	CSVGDRGGNQPQHF
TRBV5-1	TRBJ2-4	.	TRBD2	TGCGCCAGCAGCTGGGGGACTAGCGGGGGGGTGAAGGCCAAAAACATTCAGTACTTC	CASSWGTSGGVKAKNIQYF
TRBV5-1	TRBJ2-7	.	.	TGCGCCAGCTCCCGAGAAGGTCTGACCTACGAGCAGTACTTC	CASSREGLTYEQYF
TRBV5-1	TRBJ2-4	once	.	TGCGCCAGCAGCCATACTATGACGACAGGCAGGGACAATCTGGACATTCAGTACTTC	CASSHTMTTGRDNLDIQYF
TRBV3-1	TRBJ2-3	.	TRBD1	TGTGCCAGCAGCGAGACTGGGACAGGGTCAGATACGCAGTATTTT	CASSETGTGSDTQYF
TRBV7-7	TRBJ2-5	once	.	TGTGCTAGCAGCTTAGTGGTAGCGCAGAGTCCGGAGTACTTC	CASSLVVAQSPEYF
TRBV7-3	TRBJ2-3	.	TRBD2	TGTGCCAGCAGGACGGGGCTAGCGGGGGGGCAAGGTTTTACAGATACGCAGTATTTT	CASRTGLAGGQGFTDTQYF
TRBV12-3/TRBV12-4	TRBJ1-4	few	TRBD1	TGTGCCAGCGGAAGACAGGGGGCTAATGAAAAACTGTTTTTT	CASGRQGANEKLFF
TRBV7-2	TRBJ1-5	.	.	TGTGCCAGCAGCTTAAAAAGGTGGGATCAGCCCCAGCATTTT	CASSLKRWDQPQHF
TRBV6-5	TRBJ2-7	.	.	TGTGCCAGCAGTTACGATAGATACGAGCAGTACTTC	CASSYDRYEQYF
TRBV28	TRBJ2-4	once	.	TGTGCCAGCAGTCGAGGGAGAACGGGACTGACAATAGCCAAAAACATTCAGTACTTC	CASSRGRTGLTIAKNIQYF
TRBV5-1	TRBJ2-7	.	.	TGCGCCAGCAGCTTGGTCCCCGGGGGAGGAAACGAGCAGTACTTC	CASSLVPGGGNEQYF
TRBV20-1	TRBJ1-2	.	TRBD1	TGCAGTGCTTGGACAGGTAGCTATAACGGCTACACCTTC	CSAWTGSYNGYTF
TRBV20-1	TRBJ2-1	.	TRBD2	TGCAGTGCTAGAGGTTTTAGCGGGGGTTACAATGAGCAGTTCTTC	CSARGFSGGYNEQFF
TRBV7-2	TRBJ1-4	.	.	TGTGCCAGCAGCTTCCATGCAGGGTTTAATGAAAAACTGTTTTTT	CASSFHAGFNEKLFF
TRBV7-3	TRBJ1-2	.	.	TGTGCCAGCAGCTTAGACGGGAACTATGGCTACACCTTC	CASSLDGNYGYTF
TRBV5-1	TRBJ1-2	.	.	TGCGCCAGCAGCTTGGAGCCCAGAGTCCTAACGTTGAGAGACTATGGCTACACCTTC	CASSLEPRVLTLRDYGYTF
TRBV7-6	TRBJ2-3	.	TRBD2	TGTGCCAGCAGCTTTGGGGGACTAGTAACCCCTGATACGCAGTATTTT	CASSFGGLVTPDTQYF